This T cell receptor (beta chain) was found in a study of blood T cell repertoires in COVID-19. Overall study: Sites in the United States, Italy and Spain provided acute and convalescent COVID-19 samples. From T cells, B-cell-depleted T cells, or PBMCs came the material, which was cDNA or gDNA.

In the authors' methods: How many nucleated cells were present was estimated from reference gene primer amplification. Measured with immunoSEQ multiplex PCR; TCRdb has only the in-frame clones, and not every one. The DNA gave D and trimming, while V, J and clone size come from that table. The sample lists some 220,000 clones, 85% occurring once. Seattle patients were enrolled while actively infected and followed longitudinally. Per the germline V gene, CDR1 is SGHDN and CDR2 is FVKESK. The CDR3 spans 15 residues. V lost 5 bases and J lost 5, with 15 bases in between. The sequence was collected from a man between 50 and 59 years old with COVID-19, enrolled during active disease. V usage is TRBV14 and J usage is TRBJ1-4, with a possible D match to TRBD1 (5 bases). The sample was peripheral blood. CDR3 DNA: TGTGCCAGCAGCATACGGACGGGGGGAAATGAAAAACTGTTTTTT. As protein: CASSIRTGGNEKLFF.